One sample yielded the 19 T cell receptor beta chains listed below, sequenced in a study of T cells in Graves' hyperthyroidism and ophthalmopathy. The CDR3 regions of TCR beta were amplified from RNA transcripts. First-round RT-PCR targeting the TCR CDR3 was performed with the HTBI primer set. TCRdb re-analysed the multiplex PCR reads in MiXCR, keeping a single row per CDR3 protein. The table shows 500,000 to 650,000 distinct CDR3 sequences, with around 20% occurring only once. Sample: blood. The receptors shown here come from a man between 40 and 49 years old with Graves' ophthalmopathy.

The rearrangement links TRBV2 to TRBJ1-2; no clear D. V lost 7 bases, J lost 14 bases, and 14 bases lay in between. This CDR3 comprises 10 residues. Germline V gene sequence: CDR1 SNHLY, CDR2 FYNNEI. The CDR3 here is CASIGLTCTF. CDR3 coding DNA: TGTGCCAGCATTGGACTTACCTGTACCTTC.

This clonotype has more than one count but fewer than ten. The J gene is TRBJ2-3, the V gene TRBV6-1, with D hard to call. V was cut by 3 bases and J by 4 bases, with 5 bases left in between. The CDR3 contains 12 residues. From germline, CDR1 is MNHNS and CDR2 SASEGT. CDR3 residues: CASSDASDTQYF. The CDR3 DNA follows: TGTGCCAGCAGTGACGCTTCAGATACGCAGTATTTT.

The gene calls are TRBV12-3 or TRBV12-4 and TRBJ1-1, with 9 bases lining up with TRBD1. After removal of 6 bases from V and 0 bases from J, the junction contained 5 bases not matched to a gene. This CDR3 is 15 amino acids long. The CDR3 is CASRGTGNVNTEAFF. The CDR3 DNA reads as TGTGCCAGCAGAGGGACAGGGAATGTGAACACTGAAGCTTTCTTT.

There are a few counts of this clonotype. The chain joins TRBV7-2 to TRBJ1-5; perhaps TRBD1 as D (5 bases). V shed 6 bases and J shed 0 bases, with 12 bases lying between them. The CDR3 is 15 amino acids. Germline assignment: CDR1 SGHTA and CDR2 FQGNSA. The CDR3, as DNA: TGTGCCAGCAGTAAGAACAGGAATAGCAATCAGCCCCAGCATTTT. Translating it yields CASSKNRNSNQPQHF.

V and J are TRBV6-1 and TRBJ2-3, with TRBD2 matching 7 bases. This CDR3 has 14 residues. CDR1 and CDR2 from the germline V gene are MNHNS and SASEGT. After removal of 6 bases from V and 4 bases from J, the junction contained 7 bases not matched to a gene. The CDR3 reads CASSLRTSADTQYF. The CDR3 DNA reads TGTGCCAGCAGCCTCCGGACTAGTGCAGATACGCAGTATTTT.

CDR3 sequence reads: CASSPPQGGSSYEQYF. The CDR3 DNA reads TGTGCCAGCAGCCCCCCCCAGGGCGGATCATCCTACGAGCAGTACTTC. The chain uses TRBV7-3 and TRBJ2-7, with TRBD1 as a possible D gene (5 bases). V lost 5 bases and J 1 base, leaving 18 bases between the germline ends. Germline V gene sequence: CDR1 SGHTA, CDR2 FQGTGA. The CDR3 totals 16 residues.

The CDR3 here is CASSYEWGGKVYNEQFF. In nucleotides, the CDR3 is TGTGCCAGCAGTTACGAGTGGGGCGGGAAGGTTTACAATGAGCAGTTCTTC. V usage is TRBV6-5 and J usage is TRBJ2-1, with D maybe TRBD2 (6 bases). The length of the CDR3 is 17 residues. The V and J ends lost 2 bases and 4 bases respectively, with 18 bases between them. Germline CDR1 and CDR2: MNHEY and SVGAGI.

The chain combines TRBV12-3 or TRBV12-4 with TRBJ2-6; D perhaps matches TRBD1 (6 bases). This CDR3 is built from 14 residues. The germline V and J ends were trimmed by 6 bases and 2 bases, with 8 bases remaining between them. The CDR3 DNA follows: TGTGCCAGCAGGACAGGTACTGGGGCCAACGTCCTGACTTTC. Encoded protein: CASRTGTGANVLTF.

This clonotype came up a few times. The rearrangement links TRBV5-1 to TRBJ2-3, with 7 positions matching TRBD1. Germline V gene data show CDR1 as SGHRS and CDR2 as YFSETQ. This CDR3 comprises 14 residues. The junction had 3 bases not matched to a gene; V was cut back by 0 bases and J by 5 bases. The CDR3 DNA is TGCGCCAGCAGCTTGGCCTCAGGGGGAGATACGCAGTATTTT. It yields the protein CASSLASGGDTQYF.

This clonotype was detected many times. The gene calls are TRBV28 and TRBJ2-7; 7 bases agree with TRBD2. Unmatched junction bases numbered 11, after V lost 6 bases and J lost 3 bases. CDR3 length equals 15 residues. The V gene's germline CDR1 is MDHEN and CDR2 SYDVKM. CDR3 sequence: CASSVPGLGLYEQYF. The CDR3 bases are TGTGCCAGCAGCGTACCCGGACTAGGTCTCTACGAGCAGTACTTC.

This clonotype was observed a few times. The chain links TRBV6-2 or TRBV6-3 to TRBJ1-5; a weak D match, TRBD1 (5 bases). This CDR3 has 15 residues. Trimming shortened V by 6 bases and J by 0 bases, and 12 bases separated the two germline ends. Germline values: CDR1 MNHEY, CDR2 SVGEGT. CDR3 amino acids: CASSREGRSNQPQHF. CDR3 nucleotides: TGTGCCAGCAGCAGGGAGGGCCGTAGCAATCAGCCCCAGCATTTT.

This clonotype was detected only a few times. The chain couples TRBV27 to TRBJ1-5; 8 bases map to TRBD1. The germline gives CDR1 MNHEY, CDR2 SMNVEV (reference sequence). The CDR3 is 17 residues long. J gave up 2 bases and V 6 bases, and 12 bases lay outside the gene matches. CDR3 DNA sequence: TGTGCCAGCAGGAAAACCCCCCGGACAGGGCGCAATCAGCCCCAGCATTTT. Translation: CASRKTPRTGRNQPQHF.

Turning to this clonotype: This may stem from a read error, because a much larger clone lies one nucleotide away. The chain joins TRBV9 to TRBJ1-1; D is perhaps TRBD1 (5 bases). CDR3 length equals 13 residues. The germline V gene encodes CDR1 SGDLS and CDR2 YYNGEE. Trimming removed 5 bases from V and 9 bases from J, with 17 bases in between. The CDR3 nucleotides are TGTGCCAGCAGTCAGGGATCGGGGACTAAAGCTTTCTTT. It yields the protein CASSQGSGTKAFF.

Worth noting for this clonotype: A much larger clone differs from this one at a single base, so this may be a read error. This rearrangement joins TRBV6-4 to TRBJ2-2; D ambiguous. Germline V lookup: CDR1 MRHNA, CDR2 SNTAGT. This CDR3 contains 14 residues. V lost 2 bases to trimming and J lost 1 base, with 5 bases between them. The CDR3 DNA is TGTGCCAGCAGTGACAGGGAGAACACCGGGGAGCTGTTTTTT. This codes for CASSDRENTGELFF.

This clonotype occurred a few times. The CDR3 loop is CASSQDYGVAWNTEAFF. The CDR3 region has the DNA TGTGCCAGCAGCCAAGATTACGGGGTGGCCTGGAACACTGAAGCTTTCTTT. The chain has TRBV14 and TRBJ1-1; D not certain. Deletions cut 0 bases from V and 1 base from J, with 15 bases between. CDR1 is SGHDN, CDR2 FVKESK, per germline. The CDR3 consists of 17 residues.

As regards this clonotype: This clone may be a read error of a much larger clone one base away. The J gene is TRBJ2-7, the V gene TRBV3-1, with no clear D. Per germline, CDR1 LGHDT and CDR2 YNNKEL (reference sequence). The CDR3 runs to 11 residues. The V end was cut by 3 bases, the J end by 3 bases, with 3 bases between. In DNA, the CDR3 is TGTGCCAGCAGCCATGTCTACGAGCAGTACTTC. Its protein product is CASSHVYEQYF.

Many counts were recorded for this clonotype. For the CDR3, the DNA is TGTGCCAGCACATACACCTCACAGGGATTGGTCAATGAGCAGTTCTTC. It encodes CASTYTSQGLVNEQFF. The chain uses TRBV12-3 or TRBV12-4 and TRBJ2-1; D is possibly TRBD1 (6 bases). V dropped 7 bases and J dropped 6 bases, with 22 bases sitting between them. This CDR3 contains 16 residues.

This clonotype was recorded a few times. The chain combines TRBV7-9 with TRBJ1-1, with 7 bases identical to TRBD1. J gave up 0 bases and V 5 bases, and 9 bases lay outside the gene matches. CDR1 is SEHNR and CDR2 is FQNEAQ in the germline V gene (reference sequence). This CDR3 has 16 residues. The CDR3 nucleotides are TGTGCCAGCAGCCTACGACAGGGCTTAATGAACACTGAAGCTTTCTTT. Amino acids: CASSLRQGLMNTEAFF.

This clonotype was observed at least ten times. V and J are TRBV28 and TRBJ2-7; 9 nucleotides match TRBD1. With 4 bases clipped from V and 4 bases from J, the junction kept 17 bases outside the gene matches. The CDR3 totals 18 residues. Germline loops: CDR1 MDHEN, CDR2 SYDVKM. This CDR3 reads CASSSPTWDREGAYEQYF. The CDR3 DNA sequence: TGTGCCAGCAGTTCCCCGACGTGGGACAGGGAGGGGGCTTACGAGCAGTACTTC.